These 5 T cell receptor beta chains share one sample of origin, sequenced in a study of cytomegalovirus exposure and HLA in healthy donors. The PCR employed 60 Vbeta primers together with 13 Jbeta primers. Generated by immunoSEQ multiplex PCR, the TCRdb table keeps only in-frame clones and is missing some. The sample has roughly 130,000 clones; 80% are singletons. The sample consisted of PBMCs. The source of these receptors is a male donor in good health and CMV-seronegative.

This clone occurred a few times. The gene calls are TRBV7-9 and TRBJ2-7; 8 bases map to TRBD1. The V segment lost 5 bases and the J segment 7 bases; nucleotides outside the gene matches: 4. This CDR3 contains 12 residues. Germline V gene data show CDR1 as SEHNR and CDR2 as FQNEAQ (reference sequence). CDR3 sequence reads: CASSLRQGEQYF. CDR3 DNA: TGTGCCAGCAGCCTGAGACAGGGGGAGCAGTACTTC.

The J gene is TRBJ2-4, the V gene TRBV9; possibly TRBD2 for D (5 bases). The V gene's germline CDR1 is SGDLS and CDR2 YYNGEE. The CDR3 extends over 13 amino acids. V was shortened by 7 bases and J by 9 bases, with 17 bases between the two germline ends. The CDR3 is CASSGNPIGIQYF. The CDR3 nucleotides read TGTGCCAGCTCCGGGAACCCCATTGGCATTCAGTACTTC.

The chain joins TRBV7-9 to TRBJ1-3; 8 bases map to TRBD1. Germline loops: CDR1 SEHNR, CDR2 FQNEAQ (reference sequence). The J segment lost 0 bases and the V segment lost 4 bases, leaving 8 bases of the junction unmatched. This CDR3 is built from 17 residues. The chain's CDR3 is CASSSDRGRISGNTIYF. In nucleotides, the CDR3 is TGTGCCAGCAGCTCCGACAGGGGCCGGATCTCTGGAAACACCATATATTTT.

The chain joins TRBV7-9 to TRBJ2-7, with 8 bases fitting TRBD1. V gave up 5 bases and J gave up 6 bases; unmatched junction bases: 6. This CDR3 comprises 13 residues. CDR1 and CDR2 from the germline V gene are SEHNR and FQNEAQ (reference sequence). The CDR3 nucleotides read TGTGCCAGCAGCCAGGACAGGGTAGGCGAGCAGTACTTC. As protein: CASSQDRVGEQYF.

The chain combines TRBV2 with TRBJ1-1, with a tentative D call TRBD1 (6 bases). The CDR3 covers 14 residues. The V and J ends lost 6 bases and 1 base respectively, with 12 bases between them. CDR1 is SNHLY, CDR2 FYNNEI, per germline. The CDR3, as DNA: TGTGCCAGCAGCCGGACAGCCCAGAACACTGAAGCTTTCTTT. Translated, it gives CASSRTAQNTEAFF. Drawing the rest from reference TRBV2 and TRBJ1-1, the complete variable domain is EPEVTQTPSHQVTQMGQEVILRCVPISNHLYFYWYRQILGQKVEFLVSFYNNEISEKSEIFDDQFSVERPDGSNFTLKIRSTKLEDSAMYFCASSRTAQNTEAFFGQGTRLTVV.